Each of the 5 T cell receptor beta chains below was sequenced from the same sample in a study of CD8+CD57+ T cells in acquired aplastic anemia. CDR3 and TCR beta VDJ profiling relied on genomic DNA as the template. MiXCR was run by TCRdb on the reads, yielding one entry per CDR3 protein. The data show some 180,000 distinct CDR3 sequences, with nearly 65% seen just once and approximately 46% held by the top ten. The authors sequenced patients whose flow cytometry had shown CD8+CD57+ cell expansion. Sequencing was performed on sorted CD4+, CD8+, or CD8+CD57+ T cells (not recorded which) from PBMCs. These receptors were obtained from a human donor with aplastic anemia.

The chain uses TRBV19 and TRBJ1-2; TRBD1 is a possible D gene (6 bases). The length of the CDR3 is 14 residues. Trimming left V 7 bases short and J 6 bases short, with 18 bases between. Germline V lookup: CDR1 LNHDA, CDR2 SQIVND (reference sequence). In DNA, the CDR3 is TGTGCCAGTACCGTATTCAGGGGAGTGGATGGCTACACCTTC. Encoded protein: CASTVFRGVDGYTF.

J is TRBJ2-1 and V is TRBV29-1; a possible D gene is TRBD1 (6 bases). From germline, CDR1 is SQVTM and CDR2 ANQGSEA. This CDR3 contains 15 residues. The V and J ends lost 7 bases and 2 bases respectively, with 18 bases between them. The CDR3 DNA is TGCAGCGCCCAGCCGAGAGACAGGCCCTACAATGAGCAGTTCTTC. It translates to CSAQPRDRPYNEQFF.

This clonotype was seen repeatedly, ten times or more. The rearrangement links TRBV7-9 to TRBJ1-3; the match to TRBD1 covers 8 bases. The length of the CDR3 is 15 residues. Trimming at V came to 1 base and at J to 5 bases, leaving 4 bases not matched to a gene. Per germline, CDR1 SEHNR and CDR2 FQNEAQ (reference sequence). CDR3 amino acids: CASSLDPGGRNTIYF. The CDR3 DNA reads as TGTGCCAGCAGCTTAGATCCAGGGGGCCGAAACACCATATATTTT.

A single count supports this clonotype. The V call is TRBV10-3, the J call TRBJ1-6, with 8 bases matching TRBD1. This CDR3 has 17 residues. The germline gives CDR1 ENHRY, CDR2 SYGVKD. V trimming: 1 base; J trimming: 1 base; junction bases outside the gene matches: 3. The CDR3 DNA sequence: TGTGCCATCAGTGAGTGGCAGGGGGCTTCCTATAATTCACCCCTCCACTTT. As protein: CAISEWQGASYNSPLHF.

Note on this clonotype: A read error may account for a junction end that differs from germline. The chain joins TRBV5-1 to TRBJ2-2, with D maybe TRBD1 (5 bases). CDR3 length equals 13 residues. Germline CDR1 and CDR2: SGHRS and YFSETQ. The CDR3 reads CASSPGWTGELFF. The CDR3 nucleotides read TGTGCCAGCAGCCCAGGGTGGACCGGGGAGCTGTTTTTT.